This T cell receptor beta chain was sequenced in a study of T-cell memory formation after mild COVID-19. Study background: TCR clusters were mostly donor specific. Study-wide results and caveats: Cross-reactive memory appears to have joined, as suggested by some responding clones showing up in pre-infection memory. CD4/CD8 balance held among clones contracting day 15 to 85, and later expanders leaned CD4+.

Note on this clonotype: The antigen is unknown.

Germline lookup yields CDR1 DFQATT and CDR2 SNEGSKA (reference sequence). CDR3 size: 13 residues. J gave up 2 bases and V 3 bases, and 3 bases lay outside the gene matches. TCRdb analysed the 5' RACE reads with MiXCR anew, one entry per CDR3 protein. The sample yields a few hundred thousand distinct CDR3 sequences, roughly an eighth seen once. This sequence originates from a man younger than 35 who had mild COVID-19 (a few samples of this study predate the infection). Cell type and time point are not known. Material for sequencing was PBMCs or a T cell subset sorted from them (not recorded which). The chain employs TRBV20-1 and TRBJ1-2; the match to TRBD1 covers 7 bases. The CDR3: CSARTGINYGYTF. CDR3 nucleotides: TGCAGTGCTAGGACAGGGATAAACTATGGCTACACCTTC.